This record concerns one T cell receptor (beta chain) sequence. The antigen remains undetermined. The data stem from a study of radiation and T cells in renal cell carcinoma. V lost 0 bases to trimming and J lost 3 bases, with 6 bases between them. The germline gives CDR1 SGDLS, CDR2 YYNGEE. The CDR3 is 13 amino acids. Study-level findings and limits: In blood, top tumor clones expanded by 2 weeks, shrinking by 4.

Clones were sequenced by immunoSEQ multiplex PCR, and TCRdb holds only the in-frame ones, with some missing. The sample records more than 150,000 clones, about 91% being singletons. Stated time point: blood 2 weeks post-SBRT. Stated treatment: 15 Gy SBRT to primary tumor, nephrectomy 4 weeks later. Clear cell pathology was present in this patient's renal cell carcinoma. The V gene is TRBV9, the J gene TRBJ2-5; D ambiguous. This clonotype was obtained from a woman aged 45-59 years with renal cell carcinoma. This material consisted of blood, taken from a patient whose treatment included radiotherapy and nephrectomy. Here the CDR3 DNA reads TGTGCCAGCAGCGTAGCTTTCGAAGAGACCCAGTACTTC. This translates into CASSVAFEETQYF.